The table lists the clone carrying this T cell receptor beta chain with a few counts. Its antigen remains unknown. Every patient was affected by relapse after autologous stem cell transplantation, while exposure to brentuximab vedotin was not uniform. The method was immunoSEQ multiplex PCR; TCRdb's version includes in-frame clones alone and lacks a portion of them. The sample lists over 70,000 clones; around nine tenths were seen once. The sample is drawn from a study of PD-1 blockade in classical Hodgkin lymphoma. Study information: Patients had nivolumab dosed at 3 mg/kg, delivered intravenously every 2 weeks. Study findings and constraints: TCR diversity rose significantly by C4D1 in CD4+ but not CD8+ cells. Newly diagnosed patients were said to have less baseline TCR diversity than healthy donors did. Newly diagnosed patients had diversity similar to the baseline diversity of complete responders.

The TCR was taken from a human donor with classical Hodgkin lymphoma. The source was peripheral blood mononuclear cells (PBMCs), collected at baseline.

CDR3 sequence: CASSQDLQVGGYTF. Written as DNA, the CDR3 is TGCGCCAGCAGCCAAGATCTGCAGGTTGGAGGCTACACCTTC. The chain has TRBV4-1 and TRBJ1-2; D unresolved. V lost 0 bases to trimming and J lost 8 bases, with 13 bases between them. The CDR3 is made up of 14 amino acids. Germline CDR1 reads MGHRA; CDR2 reads YSYEKL.